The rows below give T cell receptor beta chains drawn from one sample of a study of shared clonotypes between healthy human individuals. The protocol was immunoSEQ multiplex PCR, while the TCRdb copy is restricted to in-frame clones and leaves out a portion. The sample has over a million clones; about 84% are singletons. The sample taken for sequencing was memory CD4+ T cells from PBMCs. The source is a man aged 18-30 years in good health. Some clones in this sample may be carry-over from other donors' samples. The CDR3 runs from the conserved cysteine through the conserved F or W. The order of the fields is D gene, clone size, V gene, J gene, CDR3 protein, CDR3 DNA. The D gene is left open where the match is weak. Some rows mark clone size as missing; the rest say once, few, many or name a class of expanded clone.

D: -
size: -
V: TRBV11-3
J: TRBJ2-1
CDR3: CASSLRAGSYNEQFF
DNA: TGTGCCAGCAGCCTCAGGGCAGGCTCCTACAATGAGCAGTTCTTC

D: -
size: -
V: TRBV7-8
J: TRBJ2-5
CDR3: CASSLVRGGVETQYF
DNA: TGTGCCAGCAGCTTAGTACGGGGTGGGGTGGAGACCCAGTACTTC

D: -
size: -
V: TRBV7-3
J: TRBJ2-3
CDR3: CASSPTVAEHTQYF
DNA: TGTGCCAGCAGCCCCACAGTGGCTGAGCATACGCAGTATTTT

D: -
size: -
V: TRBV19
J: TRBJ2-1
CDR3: CASSITSFDEQFF
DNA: TGTGCCAGTAGTATCACAAGTTTCGATGAGCAGTTCTTC

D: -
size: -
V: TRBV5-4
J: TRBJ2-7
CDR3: CASSPGPGSYEQYF
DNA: TGTGCCAGCAGCCCGGGACCCGGCTCCTACGAGCAGTACTTC

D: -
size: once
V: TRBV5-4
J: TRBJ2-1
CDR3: CATGGKSYNEQFF
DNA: TGTGCCACAGGCGGGAAGTCCTACAATGAGCAGTTCTTC

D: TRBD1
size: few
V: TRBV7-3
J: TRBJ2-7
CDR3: CASSRDRGYEQYF
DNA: TGTGCCAGCAGCCGGGACAGGGGGTACGAGCAGTACTTC

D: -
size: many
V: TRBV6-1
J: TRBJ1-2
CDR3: CASSEGFQEMGYGYTF
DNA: TGTGCCAGCAGTGAAGGGTTTCAGGAAATGGGCTATGGCTACACCTTC

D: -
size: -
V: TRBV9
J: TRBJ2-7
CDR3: CASSVGNSSYEQYF
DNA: TGTGCCAGCAGCGTAGGTAACAGCTCCTACGAGCAGTACTTC

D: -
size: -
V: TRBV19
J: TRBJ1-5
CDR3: CASHGRNQPQHF
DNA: TGTGCCAGCCATGGGCGCAATCAGCCCCAGCATTTT

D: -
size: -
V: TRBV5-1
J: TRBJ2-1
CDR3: CASSLLNEQFF
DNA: TGCGCCAGCAGCTTGCTTAATGAGCAGTTCTTC

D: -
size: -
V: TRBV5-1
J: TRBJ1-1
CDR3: CASSLDPGLEAFF
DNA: TGCGCCAGCAGCTTGGACCCCGGGTTGGAAGCTTTCTTT

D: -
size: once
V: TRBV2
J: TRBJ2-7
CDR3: CASKEGPLSSYEQYF
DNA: TGTGCCAGCAAAGAGGGCCCCCTAAGCTCCTACGAGCAGTACTTC

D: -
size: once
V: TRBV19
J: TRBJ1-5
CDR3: CASNFQGDQPQHF
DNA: TGTGCCAGTAACTTCCAGGGTGACCAGCCCCAGCATTTT

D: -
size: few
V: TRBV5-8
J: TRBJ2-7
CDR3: CASSGGQSWDEQYF
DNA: TGTGCCAGCAGCGGAGGACAGTCCTGGGACGAGCAGTACTTC

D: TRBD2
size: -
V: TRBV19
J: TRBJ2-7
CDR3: CASSIALAGLSSYEQYF
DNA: TGTGCCAGTAGTATAGCACTAGCGGGATTAAGTTCCTACGAGCAGTACTTC

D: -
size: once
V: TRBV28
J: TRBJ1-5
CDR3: CASSLRDYQRINQPQHF
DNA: TGTGCCAGCAGTTTGCGGGACTATCAGAGGATCAATCAGCCCCAGCATTTT

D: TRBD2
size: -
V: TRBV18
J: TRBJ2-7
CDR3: CASSPTRLAGGTGRWQYF
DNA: TGTGCCAGCTCACCTACTAGACTAGCGGGGGGGACGGGACGATGGCAGTACTTC

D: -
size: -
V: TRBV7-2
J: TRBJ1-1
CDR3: CASSLEGLENTEAFF
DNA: TGTGCCAGCAGCTTAGAGGGGCTGGAGAACACTGAAGCTTTCTTT